This TCR beta chain was profiled in a study of shared clonotypes between healthy human individuals. The donors were adults (healthy and HIV-negative) with no recent acute infections or vaccinations. Assay used: immunoSEQ multiplex PCR; TCRdb lists only in-frame clones, some missing. The table includes around 500,000 clones, roughly 77% detected once. CDR1 LGHNA and CDR2 YNFKEQ come from the germline V gene. The CDR3 is 15 amino acids. V gave up 1 base and J gave up 0 bases, with 7 bases separating them. Concerning this clone: What it binds is not known.

Findings and limits, study-wide: Sequencing depth was expected to affect clonotype sharing among donors.

The sequence was obtained from a middle-aged woman in good health. Some clones in this sample may be carry-over from other donors' samples. The sequenced material came from PBMCs. The gene calls are TRBV4-2 and TRBJ2-1, with D uncertain. The CDR3 DNA sequence: TGTGCCAGCAGCCAAGTCTCTAGCTCCTACAATGAGCAGTTCTTC. Protein product: CASSQVSSSYNEQFF.